Listed here are 3 T cell receptor beta chains from one sample, sequenced in a study of T cells in localized non-small cell lung cancer. Profiled with immunoSEQ multiplex PCR; TCRdb holds only in-frame clones, not every one. The sample holds about 800 clones, around 27% seen once. Sample: lung tumor tissue, taken before any cancer treatment. The receptors stem from a man aged 35 to 70 with stage III lung adenocarcinoma.

The gene calls are TRBV9 and TRBJ2-7; maybe TRBD1 (6 bases). In germline, CDR1 is SGDLS, CDR2 YYNGEE. Trimming pared 4 bases from V and 4 bases from J, leaving 15 bases between. This CDR3 is built from 14 residues. This CDR3 is CASSMETGPYEQYF. The CDR3 DNA follows: TGTGCCAGCAGCATGGAAACAGGGCCATACGAGCAGTACTTC.

The chain employs TRBV11-3 and TRBJ1-1; 7 bases line up with TRBD1. The V gene end was trimmed by 3 bases and the J gene end by 0 bases; junction bases not matched to a gene: 4. Germline V gives CDR1 SGHNT, CDR2 YENEEA. The CDR3 totals 15 residues. The CDR3 sequence is CASSLDRILNTEAFF. Written as DNA, the CDR3 is TGTGCCAGCAGCTTGGACAGGATTTTGAACACTGAAGCTTTCTTT.

This chain uses TRBV9 with TRBJ2-3; tentative D call: TRBD1 (6 bases). This CDR3 has 14 amino acids. The germline CDR1 and CDR2 sequences are SGDLS and YYNGEE. V lost 5 bases and J 2 bases, leaving 12 bases between the germline ends. In DNA, the CDR3 is TGTGCCAGCAGTGAAAACAGGGCCACAGATACGCAGTATTTT. It codes for CASSENRATDTQYF.